The rows below give T cell receptor beta chains drawn from one sample of a study of T cell responses to AZD1222 COVID-19 vaccine. Assay: immunoSEQ multiplex PCR; the TCRdb copy retains only in-frame clones and omits some. The sample lists 75,000 to 100,000 clones, approximately 90% occurring once. The sample here was peripheral blood, taken on day 0 of AZD1222 vaccination. The origin of the receptors is an adult in good health. Both conserved end residues are part of each CDR3. A D gene is named only where the DNA matches it firmly.

d_gene	j_gene	v_gene	CDR3nt	CDR3aa
-	TRBJ1-2	TRBV12-3/TRBV12-4	TGTGCCAGCAGGATCAGTGGCAACTATGGCTACACCTTC	CASRISGNYGYTF
TRBD2	TRBJ2-7	TRBV10-3	TGTGCCATCACAGCGGGGGACTCCTACGAGCAGTACTTC	CAITAGDSYEQYF
-	TRBJ2-6	TRBV5-6	TGTGCCAGCAGCTTGTCTGGGCGACGGAGCTCTGGGGCCAACGTCCTGACTTTC	CASSLSGRRSSGANVLTF
-	TRBJ2-7	TRBV10-3	TGTGCCATCAGTGACCACTACGAGCAGTACTTC	CAISDHYEQYF
-	TRBJ1-2	TRBV18	TGTGCCAGCTCGTCAATATCCCGGGATGGCTACACCTTC	CASSSISRDGYTF
TRBD1	TRBJ2-7	TRBV18	TGTGCCAGCTCCACCGGGACAGGGGGGTCCTACGAGCAGTACTTC	CASSTGTGGSYEQYF
TRBD2	TRBJ2-5	TRBV7-9	TGTGCCAGCAGCCCGAGGGGAGGGGAGGACGAGACCCAGTACTTC	CASSPRGGEDETQYF
TRBD2	TRBJ2-1	TRBV5-5	TGTGCCAGCAGTCCGCTGACTAGCGGGGGGATGGGAGAGCAGTTCTTC	CASSPLTSGGMGEQFF
-	TRBJ2-4	TRBV14	TGTGCCAGCAGCCAATTCGGGCGGGGTCTTGGGAACATTCAGTACTTC	CASSQFGRGLGNIQYF
-	TRBJ1-4	TRBV30	TGTGCCTGGAGGGTATGGGGCGCGGGGGAAAAACTGTTTTTT	CAWRVWGAGEKLFF
-	TRBJ1-1	TRBV3-1/TRBV3-2	TGTGCCAGCAGCCAAGATCCCACAGGGATGTGGTCTGAAGCTTTCTTT	CASSQDPTGMWSEAFF
-	TRBJ2-2	TRBV13	TGTGCCAGCAGCTCTCGCCACACCGGGGAGCTGTTTTTT	CASSSRHTGELFF
-	TRBJ2-4	TRBV19	TGTGCCAGTAGTATAGCTGGGGTGGGCAAAAACATTCAGTACTTC	CASSIAGVGKNIQYF
TRBD1	TRBJ2-7	TRBV10-3	TGTGCCATCAGTGAGCAGACAGGGTATTACGAGCAGTACTTC	CAISEQTGYYEQYF
-	TRBJ1-3	TRBV6-1	TGTGCCAGCAGTGAAAGGGGGTCTGGAAACACCATATATTTT	CASSERGSGNTIYF
-	TRBJ1-1	TRBV11-3	TGTGCCAGCAGCTCGGACAGATTGAACACTGAAGCTTTCTTT	CASSSDRLNTEAFF
TRBD1	TRBJ1-1	TRBV28	TGTGCCAGCAGACTCAGGGGGCACACTGAAGCTTTCTTT	CASRLRGHTEAFF
TRBD1	TRBJ2-1	TRBV20-1	TGCAGTGCTAGTGGACAGGGTAAGGGGGCCCCCAATGAGCAGTTCTTC	CSASGQGKGAPNEQFF
TRBD1	TRBJ2-2	TRBV3-1/TRBV3-2	TGTGCCAGCAGGAGACAGGGATCGGCCACCGGGGAGCTGTTTTTT	CASRRQGSATGELFF
TRBD1	TRBJ1-4	TRBV19	TGTGCCAGTAGTACGACAGGGGTTAAGGAAAAACTGTTTTTT	CASSTTGVKEKLFF
-	TRBJ1-2	TRBV7-9	TGTGCCAGCAGCTTAGGGTCCACCGGCTACACCTTC	CASSLGSTGYTF
-	TRBJ1-5	TRBV19	TGTGCCAGTAGTATACCGGGCAGCAATCAGCCCCAGCATTTT	CASSIPGSNQPQHF